These 22 T cell receptor beta chains were all obtained from the same sample, sequenced in a study of identifying expanded T cells in peripheral blood. The method was immunoSEQ multiplex PCR; TCRdb's version includes in-frame clones alone and lacks a portion of them. The sample has 110,000 or so clones; about 88% are singletons. The sample comprised blood. The receptors stem from a person aged 18-69 years in good health.

The rearrangement joins TRBV5-1 to TRBJ1-5, with D unclear. The CDR3 length is 13 residues. Trimming removed 1 base from V and 6 bases from J, with 8 bases in between. CDR1 and CDR2 from the germline V gene are SGHRS and YFSETQ. The CDR3, as DNA: TGCGCCAGCAGCTTGTCTATTGGTCAGCCCCAGCATTTT. It codes for CASSLSIGQPQHF.

The chain carries TRBV28 and TRBJ2-5, with 8 bases identical to TRBD2. The trim removed 3 bases at V and 6 bases at J, leaving 12 bases unmatched. CDR3 length equals 16 residues. Germline CDR1 and CDR2: MDHEN and SYDVKM. The CDR3 loop is CASSFIASGSKQTQYF. The DNA of the CDR3 is TGTGCCAGCAGTTTCATTGCCAGCGGGAGTAAACAGACCCAGTACTTC. The full variable domain, its missing parts supplied by reference TRBV28 and TRBJ2-5, is DVKVTQSSRYLVKRTGEKVFLECVQDMDHENMFWYRQDPGLGLRLIYFSYDVKMKEKGDIPEGYSVSREKKERFSLILESASTNQTSMYLCASSFIASGSKQTQYFGPGTRLLVL.

CDR3 residues: CASSSHGGGYTF. Written as DNA, the CDR3 is TGTGCCAGTAGTTCCCACGGCGGTGGCTACACCTTC. The V gene is TRBV19, the J gene TRBJ1-2; D is uncertain. CDR1 is LNHDA and CDR2 is SQIVND in the germline V gene (reference sequence). V lost 5 bases to trimming and J lost 7 bases, with 11 bases between them. The CDR3 is 12 residues long. The complete variable domain, with remaining parts taken from reference TRBV19 and TRBJ1-2, reads DGGITQSPKYLFRKEGQNVTLSCEQNLNHDAMYWYRQDPGQGLRLIYYSQIVNDFQKGDIAEGYSVSREKKESFPLTVTSAQKNPTAFYLCASSSHGGGYTFGSGTRLTVV.

The genes are TRBV7-7 and TRBJ2-5; unclear D gene. V was cut by 2 bases and J by 2 bases, with 15 bases left in between. The CDR3 loop spans 16 amino acids. Germline V CDR1 and CDR2: SSHAT, FNYEAQ (reference sequence). The CDR3 nucleotides read TGTGCCAGCAGCTTATTTCGGGCTAGTTCTCAAGAGACCCAGTACTTC. This codes for CASSLFRASSQETQYF.

The rearrangement joins TRBV6-5 to TRBJ2-7, with 7 bases that match TRBD2. Trimming at V came to 0 bases and at J to 4 bases, leaving 3 bases not matched to a gene. Germline loops: CDR1 MNHEY, CDR2 SVGAGI. The CDR3 extends over 14 amino acids. The CDR3 spells CASSYSGLRYEQYF. CDR3 DNA: TGTGCCAGCAGTTACTCGGGACTAAGGTACGAGCAGTACTTC.

The V and J genes are TRBV5-1 and TRBJ1-5; possible D gene TRBD1, 5 bases. Trimming stripped 5 bases from V and 1 base from J, with 13 bases between. The CDR3 is 15 amino acids. The germline V gene encodes CDR1 SGHRS and CDR2 YFSETQ. The CDR3 is CASRNGTTSNQPQHF. The CDR3 DNA sequence: TGCGCCAGCAGGAACGGGACGACAAGCAATCAGCCCCAGCATTTT.

This clone was observed once. The chain combines TRBV7-2 with TRBJ2-3, with TRBD1 matching over 11 bases. Germline V gives CDR1 SGHTA, CDR2 FQGNSA. This CDR3 contains 15 residues. V was clipped by 0 bases and J by 9 bases; unmatched bases: 5. The CDR3 DNA sequence: TGTGCCAGCAGCTTAGCCGCATGGACAGGGGGCACGCAGTATTTT. This gives the protein CASSLAAWTGGTQYF.

CDR3: CASSNGPEQYF. The DNA of the CDR3 is TGTGCCAGTAGTAACGGACCCGAGCAGTACTTC. The rearrangement joins TRBV19 to TRBJ2-7; D uncertain. The CDR3 consists of 11 residues. V shed 4 bases and J shed 6 bases, with 7 bases lying between them. Germline CDR1 reads LNHDA; CDR2 reads SQIVND (reference sequence).

The chain has TRBV5-1 and TRBJ2-1; 10 nucleotides agree with TRBD2. Looked up from germline, CDR1 is SGHRS and CDR2 is YFSETQ. J lost 1 base, V lost 4 bases, and 2 bases had no gene match. CDR3 length: 15 amino acids. The CDR3 reads CASSPSGSSYNEQFF. The CDR3 region has the DNA TGCGCCAGCAGCCCTAGCGGGAGTTCCTACAATGAGCAGTTCTTC.

In this sample, this clone turned up a few times. The chain couples TRBV19 to TRBJ1-1; D might be TRBD1 (6 bases). From germline, CDR1 is LNHDA and CDR2 SQIVND (reference sequence). The CDR3 has 14 residues. The germline V and J ends were trimmed by 7 bases and 1 base, with 13 bases remaining between them. The CDR3 DNA follows: TGTGCCAGTATAGAGGACAGTTCGAACACTGAAGCTTTCTTT. Translating gives CASIEDSSNTEAFF.

This chain joins TRBV15 and TRBJ2-7; D is possibly TRBD2 (7 bases). Germline CDR1 reads LNHNV; CDR2 reads YYDKDF (reference sequence). Trimming left V 0 bases short and J 5 bases short, with 20 bases between. CDR3 length equals 17 residues. The CDR3, as DNA: TGTGCCACCAGCAGAGATCTAGGGGGGGGCGGTAAAAACGAGCAGTACTTC. Encoded protein: CATSRDLGGGGKNEQYF.

This clone was seen once. The CDR3, as DNA: TGCGCCAGCAGCCCACCAGTTCTAGCCTCCTACAATGAGCAGTTCTTC. As protein: CASSPPVLASYNEQFF. The chain joins TRBV4-1 to TRBJ2-1; D is perhaps TRBD2 (5 bases). The CDR3 sequence is 16 residues long. Trimming removed 4 bases from V and 0 bases from J, with 13 bases in between. Germline values: CDR1 MGHRA, CDR2 YSYEKL.

The chain carries TRBV18 and TRBJ1-5, with unresolved D. The CDR3 runs to 14 residues. In germline, CDR1 is KGHSH, CDR2 LQKENI. Trimming removed 3 bases at V and 6 bases at J, with 12 bases between. The CDR3 nucleotides are TGTGCCAGCTCACCTACGAATGGTCTTCAGCCCCAGCATTTT. Translation gives CASSPTNGLQPQHF.

The V call is TRBV5-1, the J call TRBJ1-2; 8 bases align to TRBD1. The J segment lost 5 bases and the V segment lost 2 bases, leaving 11 bases of the junction unmatched. The CDR3 has 16 residues. The germline V gene encodes CDR1 SGHRS and CDR2 YFSETQ. The CDR3 loop reads CASSLMGQGAGYGYTF. The CDR3 DNA reads TGCGCCAGCAGCTTAATGGGCCAGGGGGCAGGTTATGGCTACACCTTC.

The chain links TRBV6-6 to TRBJ1-2; 9 positions match TRBD1. J lost 6 bases, V lost 5 bases, and 1 base had no gene match. From germline, CDR1 is MNHNY and CDR2 SVGAGI (reference sequence). The CDR3 is 12 residues long. The CDR3 is CASSRQGDGYTF. CDR3 sequence (DNA): TGTGCCAGCAGTCGACAGGGGGATGGCTACACCTTC.

The chain couples TRBV20-1 to TRBJ1-4; D is ambiguous. V lost 4 bases and J 8 bases, leaving 8 bases between the germline ends. The CDR3 runs 11 residues. From germline, CDR1 is DFQATT and CDR2 SNEGSKA (reference sequence). The CDR3 region has the DNA TGCAGTGCTAAAATGGGAGAAAAACTGTTTTTT. It encodes CSAKMGEKLFF.

This clone was found a few times. The chain joins TRBV4-3 to TRBJ2-3, with a weak D call TRBD1 (6 bases). The germline CDR1 and CDR2 sequences are LGHNA and YSLEER. The CDR3 has 15 residues. V lost 5 bases and J 1 base, leaving 13 bases between the germline ends. CDR3 sequence: CASSVNRVGTDTQYF. For the CDR3, the DNA is TGCGCCAGCAGCGTAAACAGGGTTGGCACAGATACGCAGTATTTT.

The chain carries TRBV19 and TRBJ2-3; D gene unclear. The length of the CDR3 is 11 residues. The V gene's germline CDR1 is LNHDA and CDR2 SQIVND (reference sequence). The V end lost 9 bases, the J end lost 5 bases, and 9 bases lay between the germline ends. In DNA, the CDR3 is TGTGCCAGCCGCATCCTAGATACGCAGTATTTT. Protein product: CASRILDTQYF.

The chain recombines TRBV9 with TRBJ2-1; the match to TRBD2 covers 10 bases. Per the germline V gene, CDR1 is SGDLS and CDR2 is YYNGEE. V lost 0 bases, J lost 8 bases, and 5 bases stayed unmatched. CDR3 length: 15 amino acids. CDR3 nucleotides: TGTGCCAGCAGCGTAGTCCTAGCGGGAGTACATGAGCAGTTCTTC. The encoded protein is CASSVVLAGVHEQFF.

The rearrangement links TRBV19 to TRBJ1-1; possible D gene TRBD1, 6 bases. V shed 3 bases and J shed 0 bases, with 8 bases lying between them. The CDR3 covers 14 residues. CDR1 is LNHDA and CDR2 is SQIVND in the germline V gene (reference sequence). The CDR3 bases are TGTGCCAGTAGTATTGACAGGATGAACACTGAAGCTTTCTTT. Its protein is CASSIDRMNTEAFF.

This clone was observed once. This sequence joins TRBV28 and TRBJ1-4, with D possibly being TRBD1 (5 bases). Looked up from germline, CDR1 is MDHEN and CDR2 is SYDVKM. This CDR3 contains 13 residues. The V and J ends lost 10 bases and 4 bases respectively, with 13 bases between them. The CDR3 DNA is TGTGCCACCCTGACGGGACTTAATGAAAAACTGTTTTTT. This gives the protein CATLTGLNEKLFF.

The chain has TRBV27 and TRBJ1-6; 11 nucleotides agree with TRBD1. Germline loops: CDR1 MNHEY, CDR2 SMNVEV (reference sequence). The CDR3 is 18 amino acids. Trimming cost V 8 bases and J 9 bases; bases outside gene matches: 18. CDR3 in amino acids: CASRRNWTGGLSASPLHF. The CDR3 DNA is TGTGCCAGCCGAAGGAATTGGACAGGGGGCCTGTCGGCTTCACCCCTCCACTTT.